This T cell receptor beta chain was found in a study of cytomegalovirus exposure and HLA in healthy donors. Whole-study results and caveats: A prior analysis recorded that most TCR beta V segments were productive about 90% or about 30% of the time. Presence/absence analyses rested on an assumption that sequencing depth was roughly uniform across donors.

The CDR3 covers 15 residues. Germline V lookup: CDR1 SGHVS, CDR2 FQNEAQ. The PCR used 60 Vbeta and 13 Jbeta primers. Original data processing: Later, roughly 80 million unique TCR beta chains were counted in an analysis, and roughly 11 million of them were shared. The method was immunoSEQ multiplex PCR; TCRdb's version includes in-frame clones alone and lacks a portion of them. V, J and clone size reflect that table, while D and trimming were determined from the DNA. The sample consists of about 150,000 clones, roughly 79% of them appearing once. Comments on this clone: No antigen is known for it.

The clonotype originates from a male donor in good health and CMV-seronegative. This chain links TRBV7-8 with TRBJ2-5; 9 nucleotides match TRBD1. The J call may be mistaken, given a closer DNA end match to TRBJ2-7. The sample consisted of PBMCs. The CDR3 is CASSTTGGQSYEQYF. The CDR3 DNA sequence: TGTGCCAGCAGCACAACAGGGGGCCAATCCTACGAGCAGTACTTC.